This record concerns one TCR beta chain sequence. This specimen belongs to a study of blood T cell repertoires in COVID-19. Across the study: Acute-phase and convalescent COVID-19 samples originated in the United States, Italy and Spain.

Germline-derived CDR1 and CDR2 are SGHTA and FQGTGA. The ends lost 0 bases at V and 5 bases at J; junction bases unmatched: 6. This CDR3 is built from 15 residues. TCRdb's copy holds only in-frame clones and misses some; the assay was immunoSEQ multiplex PCR. The sample includes 100,000 to 150,000 clones, about 88% of them seen just once. This TCR derives from a woman older than 75 with acute or convalescent COVID-19. The V gene is TRBV7-3, the J gene TRBJ2-5, with 7 positions matching TRBD2. Sequencing input: peripheral blood. CDR3 amino acids: CASSLTNGRGETQYF. CDR3 in DNA: TGTGCCAGCAGCTTAACGAACGGGCGGGGGGAGACCCAGTACTTC.